The 7 T cell receptor beta chains below all came from one sample that was sequenced in a study of vaccination effects on CD4 cells after COVID-19. It was after approximately 11 days of culture that CD4+ T cells were isolated. A PCR test confirmed that the person had SARS-CoV-2 infection between March and December 2020. Vaccination of participants consisted of two doses of either the BNT162b2 or mRNA-1273 vaccine. No antigens are known for them. The method was immunoSEQ multiplex PCR; TCRdb's version includes in-frame clones alone and lacks a portion of them. The sample shows some 50,000 clones, 74% of them seen only once. This sample comprised CD4+ T cells from PBMCs cultured without peptide, obtained after COVID-19 vaccination. These receptors all come from a human donor who had a prior SARS-CoV-2 infection.

The chain has TRBV29-1 and TRBJ2-6; the match to TRBD2 covers 9 bases. Germline-derived CDR1 and CDR2 are SQVTM and ANQGSEA. CDR3 length: 16 residues. With V trimmed by 7 bases and J by 0 bases, 7 bases remained unmatched. In DNA, the CDR3 is TGCAGCGCTTTAGCGGGGGCAAACTCTGGGGCCAACGTCCTGACTTTC. This gives the protein CSALAGANSGANVLTF.

This chain joins TRBV20-1 and TRBJ2-7; D is undetermined. Germline V gene sequence: CDR1 DFQATT, CDR2 SNEGSKA (reference sequence). The CDR3 spans 13 residues. V was cut by 3 bases and J by 7 bases, with 16 bases left in between. The CDR3: CSASAARTKEQYF. The DNA for the CDR3 is TGCAGTGCTAGTGCGGCCAGGACGAAGGAGCAGTACTTC.

The V call is TRBV11-2, the J call TRBJ1-3, with 7 bases aligning to TRBD1. The V gene end was trimmed by 6 bases and the J gene end by 1 base; junction bases not matched to a gene: 12. In germline, CDR1 is SGHAT, CDR2 FQNNGV. This CDR3 comprises 17 residues. CDR3 DNA sequence: TGTGCCAGCAGTATCCCGGCAGGGGGGTGGTCTGGAAACACCATATATTTT. Protein: CASSIPAGGWSGNTIYF.

This sequence joins TRBV5-1 and TRBJ1-1; the match to TRBD1 covers 7 bases. CDR3 size: 15 residues. From germline, CDR1 is SGHRS and CDR2 YFSETQ. Germline trimming cut 6 bases from V and 0 bases from J; bases unmatched to any gene: 8. CDR3 sequence: CASNEQGPLNTEAFF. CDR3 bases: TGCGCCAGCAACGAACAGGGGCCCCTGAACACTGAAGCTTTCTTT.

In its sample, this clone was seen a few times. The chain recombines TRBV27 with TRBJ1-2; no reliable D call. CDR1 and CDR2 from the germline V gene are MNHEY and SMNVEV (reference sequence). Trimming removed 2 bases from V and 5 bases from J, with 18 bases in between. The CDR3 length is 16 residues. CDR3 sequence: CASSLNLPKRGYGYTF. CDR3 sequence (DNA): TGTGCCAGCAGTTTAAACCTCCCAAAGCGAGGATATGGCTACACCTTC.

The V gene is TRBV2, the J gene TRBJ2-7, with TRBD1 matching 9 bases. The CDR3 is made up of 16 amino acids. The J segment lost 6 bases and the V segment lost 1 base, leaving 10 bases of the junction unmatched. The germline CDR1 and CDR2 sequences are SNHLY and FYNNEI. CDR3 sequence (DNA): TGTGCCAGCAGTGAAGGAGTAAGACAGGGGGGGGCCGAGCAGTACTTC. Its protein is CASSEGVRQGGAEQYF.

This chain joins TRBV18 and TRBJ1-2; no clear D gene. V lost 4 bases to trimming and J lost 3 bases, with 9 bases between them. The germline CDR1 and CDR2 sequences are KGHSH and LQKENI. This CDR3 has 13 residues. CDR3 DNA sequence: TGTGCCAGCTCACAAGACAAGGACTATGGCTACACCTTC. Its protein product is CASSQDKDYGYTF.